A selection of T cell receptor beta chains follows, all from one sample in a study of blood T cell repertoires in COVID-19. Only in-frame clones appear in the TCRdb table, and some are missing; sequencing was by immunoSEQ multiplex PCR. This sample has 400,000 or so clones, with around nine tenths found just once. Material: peripheral blood. The origin of the receptors is a human donor in a cohort sampled during active COVID-19. Each CDR3 is given with its conserved first and last residue. The D gene is left open where the match is weak. A row's size may be missing; if present it is once, few, many or a size class.

len	abundance	v_gene	j_gene	d_gene	CDR3nt	CDR3aa
13	NA	TRBV28	TRBJ1-4	NA	TGTGCCAGCAGGGCACGTGGTTATGAAAAACTGTTTTTT	CASRARGYEKLFF
14	once	TRBV2	TRBJ1-1	NA	TGTGCCAGCAGTGAATCCCGAGAGGACACTGAAGCTTTCTTT	CASSESREDTEAFF
14	NA	TRBV28	TRBJ1-4	TRBD1	TGTGCCAGCAGTCCCTCCGACAGGGGTGAAAAACTGTTTTTT	CASSPSDRGEKLFF
16	NA	TRBV2	TRBJ1-4	TRBD1	TGTGCCAGCAGATCTTCTAGGGGGCCAACTAATGAAAAACTGTTTTTT	CASRSSRGPTNEKLFF
14	NA	TRBV15	TRBJ2-1	NA	TGTGCCACCAGCAGACCGACGGAGGGCCTAGAGCAGTTCTTC	CATSRPTEGLEQFF
19	few	TRBV4-2	TRBJ1-5	TRBD1	TGTGCCAGCAGCCAAGAAGAGTGGGGACAGGGGGACATGAATCAGCCCCAGCATTTT	CASSQEEWGQGDMNQPQHF
14	NA	TRBV5-4	TRBJ2-7	TRBD2	TGTGCCAGCAGCTTGGATAGCGGGAGCTACGAGCAGTACTTC	CASSLDSGSYEQYF
15	NA	TRBV9	TRBJ1-3	NA	TGTGCCAGCAGCGTAAGGGGGGGTTCGGGAAACACCATATATTTT	CASSVRGGSGNTIYF
15	NA	TRBV7-2	TRBJ2-7	TRBD2	TGTGCCAGCAGCCCACGGACTAGCGGGACATACGAGCAGTACTTC	CASSPRTSGTYEQYF
20	once	TRBV3-1/TRBV3-2	TRBJ2-2	NA	TGTGCCAGCAGCCAACTGAGGTATCACGCGCCGGGACACCGCACCGGGGAGCTGTTTTTT	CASSQLRYHAPGHRTGELFF
15	NA	TRBV3-1/TRBV3-2	TRBJ2-3	NA	TGTGCCAGCAGCCAACATGGGCAAGTAACAGATACGCAGTATTTT	CASSQHGQVTDTQYF
13	NA	TRBV6-5	TRBJ1-5	TRBD1	TGTGCCAGCAGTTACTACAGGGGGCAGCCCCAGCATTTT	CASSYYRGQPQHF
14	once	TRBV30	TRBJ1-3	NA	TGTGCCTGGAGTGTAGGGGGAGAGAGAAACACCATATATTTT	CAWSVGGERNTIYF
13	once	TRBV6-9	TRBJ1-1	NA	TGTGCCAGCAGTCCCCAGAGGCCCTTTGGGGCTTTCTTT	CASSPQRPFGAFF
17	NA	TRBV4-1	TRBJ2-5	NA	TGCGCCAGCAGCCAAGAACGGGACATCGTGGGACAAGAGACCCAGTACTTC	CASSQERDIVGQETQYF
13	NA	TRBV12-3/TRBV12-4	TRBJ2-7	TRBD1	TGTGCCAGCAGACCGGGACAGCTCTACGAGCAGTACTTC	CASRPGQLYEQYF
13	NA	TRBV5-8	TRBJ1-2	NA	TGTGCCAGCAGCTTGGACAGGGAAAACCCCTACACCTTC	CASSLDRENPYTF
15	NA	TRBV19	TRBJ1-4	NA	TGTGCCAGTAGTACAGGGAAGGGAATGAATGAAAAACTGTTTTTT	CASSTGKGMNEKLFF
13	NA	TRBV30	TRBJ2-7	NA	TGTGCTTCAAAACCGACAGGCTCCTACGAGCAGTACTTC	CASKPTGSYEQYF
12	NA	TRBV3-1/TRBV3-2	TRBJ2-7	TRBD1	TGTGCCAGCAGCCGGGACAGCGGCGAGCAGTACTTC	CASSRDSGEQYF
15	NA	TRBV5-1	TRBJ2-5	TRBD1	TGCGCCAGCAGCTTCACACAGGGGGCAGGGGAGACCCAGTACTTC	CASSFTQGAGETQYF
14	NA	TRBV18	TRBJ1-1	NA	TGTGCCAGCTCACCTTATCAGGGGACCACTGAAGCTTTCTTT	CASSPYQGTTEAFF
13	NA	TRBV2	TRBJ2-7	NA	TGTGCCAGCAAAAGGGACAACTCCTACGAGCAGTACTTC	CASKRDNSYEQYF
15	NA	TRBV5-6	TRBJ2-1	TRBD1	TGTGCCAGCAGCCGAGGGGACAGGAATCACAATGAGCAGTTCTTC	CASSRGDRNHNEQFF
13	NA	TRBV10-3	TRBJ2-7	TRBD1	TGTGCCATCGGACAGGCAGTCTCCTACGAGCAGTACTTC	CAIGQAVSYEQYF
15	NA	TRBV30	TRBJ1-6	NA	TGTGCCTGCCGGGCAGGGGCCTCCTATAATTCACCCCTCCACTTT	CACRAGASYNSPLHF
15	NA	TRBV27	TRBJ1-1	NA	TGTGCCAGCAGTTTATTTGCAGGGTGGGACACTGAAGCTTTCTTT	CASSLFAGWDTEAFF
12	NA	TRBV29-1	TRBJ1-1	NA	TGCAGCGTCATGACCCCCGGGACTGAAGCTTTCTTT	CSVMTPGTEAFF
15	NA	TRBV6-5	TRBJ1-6	NA	TGTGCCAGCAGGGGAGGGGGCTCCTATAATTCACCCCTCCACTTT	CASRGGGSYNSPLHF
14	few	TRBV19	TRBJ2-7	TRBD2	TGTGCCAGTAGTACACTAGCGGGAGGATACGAGCAGTACTTC	CASSTLAGGYEQYF
12	NA	TRBV6-5	TRBJ1-1	NA	TGTGCCAGCAGTATCCAGGGGTCTGAAGCTTTCTTT	CASSIQGSEAFF
14	once	TRBV11-2	TRBJ2-7	NA	TGTGCCAGCAGCTCTCGAATTAGCACCGGCGAGCAGTACTTC	CASSSRISTGEQYF
15	NA	TRBV19	TRBJ1-6	NA	TGTGCCAGTAGAGGTACTGGAGGCGCGAATTCACCCCTCCACTTT	CASRGTGGANSPLHF
15	NA	TRBV6-5	TRBJ1-2	NA	TGTGCCAGCAGTCGGGACTCTCGATCTAACTATGGCTACACCTTC	CASSRDSRSNYGYTF
15	once	TRBV5-6	TRBJ1-5	NA	TGTGCCAGCAGCCTGGGACTCCGCCTGGATCAGCCCCAGCATTTT	CASSLGLRLDQPQHF